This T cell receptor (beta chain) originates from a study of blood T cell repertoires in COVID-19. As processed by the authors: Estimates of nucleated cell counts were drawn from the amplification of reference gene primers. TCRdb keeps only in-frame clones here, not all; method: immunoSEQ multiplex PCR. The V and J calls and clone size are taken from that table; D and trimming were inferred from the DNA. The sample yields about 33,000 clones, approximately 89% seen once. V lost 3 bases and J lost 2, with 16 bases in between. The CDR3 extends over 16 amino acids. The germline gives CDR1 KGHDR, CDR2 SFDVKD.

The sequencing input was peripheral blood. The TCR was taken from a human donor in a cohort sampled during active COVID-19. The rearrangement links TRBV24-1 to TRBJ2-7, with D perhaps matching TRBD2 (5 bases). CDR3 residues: CATSDHKAGTPYEQYF. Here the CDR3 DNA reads TGTGCCACCAGTGATCACAAGGCGGGCACACCCTACGAGCAGTACTTC.